Reported below is one T cell receptor beta chain. This sample is drawn from a study of blood T cell repertoires in COVID-19. In the study's own analysis: From reference gene primer amplification, estimates of nucleated cell counts were derived. Assay: immunoSEQ multiplex PCR; the TCRdb copy retains only in-frame clones and omits some. The V and J calls and clone size come from that table; D and trimming were worked out from the DNA. Among about 310,000 clones listed, 90% were seen once. The study assigned cohorts using participant-reported clinical history. There are 17 residues in the CDR3. Per the germline V gene, CDR1 is KGHSH and CDR2 is LQKENI. Trimming cost V 0 bases and J 0 bases, with 11 bases left between them.

This chain uses TRBV18 with TRBJ2-2; a possible D gene is TRBD1 (6 bases). This receptor was identified in a woman between 18 and 30 years old with acute COVID-19. Sequences were obtained from PBMCs or T cells enriched from blood (not recorded which). CDR3: CASSPPSRGPNTGELFF. The CDR3 region has the DNA TGTGCCAGCTCACCACCCTCCAGGGGTCCGAACACCGGGGAGCTGTTTTTT. The whole variable domain, filled in from reference TRBV18 and TRBJ2-2, reads NAGVMQNPRHLVRRRGQEARLRCSPMKGHSHVYWYRQLPEEGLKFMVYLQKENIIDESGMPKERFSAEFPKEGPSILRIQQVVRGDSAAYFCASSPPSRGPNTGELFFGEGSRLTVL.